This T cell receptor (beta chain) originates from a study of shared clonotypes between healthy human individuals. Clones were sequenced by immunoSEQ multiplex PCR, and TCRdb holds only the in-frame ones, with some missing. This table has about 2.2 million clones, approximately 92% appearing once. As defined, naive CD8 cells were CD45RO-negative and positively selected for CCR7, with terminally differentiated effector memory CD45RA+ cells excluded. The CDR3 runs to 15 residues. V shed 4 bases and J 4 bases; nucleotides not matched to a gene: 3. Per the germline V gene, CDR1 is SGHNT and CDR2 is YYREEE (reference sequence).

Specimen: naive CD8+ T cells from PBMCs. This rearrangement joins TRBV5-4 to TRBJ2-1, with 12 bases fitting TRBD2. The source of this sequence is a man aged 18 to 30 in good health. Some clones in this sample may be carry-over from other donors' samples. The CDR3 here is CASSATSGRYNEQFF. The CDR3 nucleotides are TGTGCCAGCAGCGCGACTAGCGGGAGATACAATGAGCAGTTCTTC.